Below are 26 T cell receptor beta chains sequenced from a single sample in a study of blood T cells in healthy people across ages. Then a second PCR, running about 6 to 12 cycles, was carried out with a sample-barcoded 5' primer and a J-beta primer mix. TCRdb independently ran MiXCR on the 5' RACE reads; one entry per CDR3 protein. This table has over 1,500,000 distinct CDR3 sequences, roughly 50% appearing once. Sequencing was performed on blood. The receptors were sampled from a woman between 40 and 55 years old in good health.

This clonotype was counted a few times. DNA of the CDR3: TGTGCCAGCAGCTCCGCTGGGTTGAGAGACAATGAGCAGTTCTTC. This sequence encodes CASSSAGLRDNEQFF. V gene TRBV7-9 combines with J gene TRBJ2-1; D call uncertain. This CDR3 spans 15 amino acids. Germline-derived CDR1 and CDR2 are SEHNR and FQNEAQ (reference sequence). The V end was cut by 4 bases, the J end by 5 bases, with 15 bases between.

The sample holds a few counts of this clonotype. The chain couples TRBV15 to TRBJ2-5; the D gene is possibly TRBD1 (5 bases). CDR3 size: 13 residues. The ends were cut back, 3 bases at V and 5 bases at J, with 10 bases in the middle. CDR1 is LNHNV and CDR2 is YYDKDF in the germline V gene (reference sequence). The CDR3 loop reads CATSRDKGETQYF. As DNA, the CDR3 is TGTGCCACCAGCAGGGACAAAGGGGAGACCCAGTACTTC.

This clonotype was picked up a small number of times. The V call is TRBV10-3, the J call TRBJ2-1; TRBD2 matches at 12 bases. The length of the CDR3 is 13 residues. V dropped 10 bases and J dropped 5; count of bases not matched to a gene: 3. Germline V gene lookup returns CDR1 ENHRY and CDR2 SYGVKD. The CDR3 loop reads CATASGGDNEQFF. The CDR3 nucleotides are TGTGCCACAGCTAGCGGGGGGGACAATGAGCAGTTCTTC.

This clonotype was detected once. This rearrangement joins TRBV28 to TRBJ2-5, with D perhaps given as TRBD1 or TRBD2 (5 bases each). The J call may be faulty, since TRBJ2-7 better matches the DNA end. This CDR3 is built from 16 residues. Germline CDR1 reads MDHEN; CDR2 reads SYDVKM. Written as DNA, the CDR3 is TGTGCCAGCAATTCATCAGGTTGGGGGACGGTCTACGAGCAGTACTTC. It yields the protein CASNSSGWGTVYEQYF.

This clonotype has a handful of counts. V is TRBV7-2 and J is TRBJ2-3; 13 bases agree with TRBD2. CDR1 SGHTA and CDR2 FQGNSA come from the germline V gene. The CDR3 contains 16 residues. Trimming removed 3 bases from V and 6 bases from J; junction bases left unmatched: 6. The CDR3 loop reads CASSFTSGGATDTQYF. The DNA for the CDR3 is TGTGCCAGCAGCTTCACTAGCGGGGGGGCCACGGATACGCAGTATTTT.

CDR3 protein: CSARDGADTQYF. In DNA form, the CDR3 reads TGCAGTGCTAGAGATGGGGCAGATACGCAGTATTTT. V and J are TRBV20-1 and TRBJ2-3; no definite D call. The CDR3 is 12 amino acids. The V gene's germline CDR1 is DFQATT and CDR2 SNEGSKA (reference sequence). With 0 bases removed from V and 4 bases from J, the gap between germline ends came to 5 bases.

The J gene is TRBJ2-3, the V gene TRBV28; 8 nucleotides match TRBD2. This CDR3 contains 14 residues. V shed 3 bases and J 6 bases; nucleotides not matched to a gene: 5. Germline V gene data show CDR1 as MDHEN and CDR2 as SYDVKM. CDR3 DNA sequence: TGTGCCAGCAGTTTTAGCGGGGTGAGGGATACGCAGTATTTT. Translating it yields CASSFSGVRDTQYF.

The genes are TRBV7-8 and TRBJ1-1, with D possibly being TRBD1 (5 bases). V was cut by 5 bases and J by 1 base, with 17 bases left in between. CDR1 is SGHVS and CDR2 is FQNEAQ in the germline V gene. The CDR3 totals 16 residues. The CDR3 region is CASSPRGGDGNTEAFF. As DNA, the CDR3 is TGTGCCAGCAGCCCTCGGGGTGGGGACGGGAACACTGAAGCTTTCTTT.

The V call is TRBV5-1, the J call TRBJ2-4, with D maybe TRBD2 (6 bases). V dropped 4 bases and J dropped 0 bases, with 14 bases sitting between them. Germline V CDR1 and CDR2: SGHRS, YFSETQ. CDR3 size: 16 residues. DNA of the CDR3: TGCGCCAGCAGCACGACGACGGGACTAGCCAAAAACATTCAGTACTTC. Its translation is CASSTTTGLAKNIQYF.

The V and J genes are TRBV4-3 and TRBJ2-3; D uncertain. The germline CDR1 and CDR2 sequences are LGHNA and YSLEER. The CDR3 consists of 16 residues. V lost 0 bases, J lost 0 bases, and 10 bases lay in between. CDR3 residues: CASSQDAVGSTDTQYF. DNA for the CDR3: TGCGCCAGCAGCCAAGATGCAGTAGGTAGCACAGATACGCAGTATTTT.

This clonotype was counted a few times. The chain combines TRBV20-1 with TRBJ2-5, with 8 bases identical to TRBD2. Germline assignment: CDR1 DFQATT and CDR2 SNEGSKA (reference sequence). This CDR3 region has 17 residues. Trimming removed 8 bases from V and 2 bases from J; junction bases left unmatched: 19. The CDR3 protein is CSPGRVGKTGLQETQYF. DNA of the CDR3: TGCAGTCCCGGGAGGGTGGGGAAAACAGGGCTTCAAGAGACCCAGTACTTC.

The chain couples TRBV4-2 to TRBJ1-2; TRBD1 aligns across 7 bases. Germline values: CDR1 LGHNA, CDR2 YNFKEQ. The junction had 17 bases not matched to a gene; V was cut back by 4 bases and J by 9 bases. The CDR3 spans 16 residues. The CDR3 protein is CASSRNPSTGEERYTF. Here the CDR3 DNA reads TGTGCCAGCAGCCGAAATCCGTCAACAGGGGAAGAGCGCTACACCTTC.

This clonotype has only a few counts. This chain connects TRBV6-1 to TRBJ1-6; D gene uncertain. CDR1 is MNHNS, CDR2 SASEGT, per germline. The V end was cut by 2 bases, the J end by 5 bases, with 7 bases between. CDR3 length: 14 amino acids. The CDR3 nucleotides are TGTGCCAGCAGTGAATGGGGTGATAATTCACCCCTCCACTTT. It translates to CASSEWGDNSPLHF.

This clonotype has only a few counts. V usage is TRBV12-3 or TRBV12-4 and J usage is TRBJ2-7; the D gene is possibly TRBD2 (5 bases). V gave up 7 bases and J gave up 3 bases, with 16 bases separating them. The CDR3 length is 14 residues. The CDR3 loop reads CASNPGISYYEQYF. The CDR3 nucleotides are TGTGCCAGCAATCCGGGGATCTCCTACTACGAGCAGTACTTC.

This chain links TRBV27 with TRBJ2-1; TRBD2 agrees at 10 bases. CDR3 length: 16 amino acids. The V and J ends lost 2 bases and 9 bases, in that order; junction bases with no gene match: 10. CDR1 is MNHEY, CDR2 SMNVEV, per germline (reference sequence). The CDR3 loop reads CASSLTTSGVTGEQFF. The CDR3 DNA reads TGTGCCAGCAGTTTAACCACTAGCGGGGTCACAGGTGAGCAGTTCTTC.

This chain connects TRBV6-1 to TRBJ1-2, with 11 bases fitting TRBD1. Germline V gene data show CDR1 as MNHNS and CDR2 as SASEGT. V shed 5 bases, J shed 4 bases, and the junction held 6 bases outside the gene matches. The CDR3 spans 15 residues. CDR3 protein: CASSNRDRGVYGYTF. The CDR3 bases are TGTGCCAGCAGTAACCGGGACAGGGGGGTCTATGGCTACACCTTC.

A few counts support this clonotype. The gene calls are TRBV9 and TRBJ1-2, with D possibly TRBD1 on 6 matching bases. Germline CDR1 and CDR2: SGDLS and YYNGEE. The CDR3 totals 14 residues. V was clipped by 5 bases and J by 0 bases, with 11 bases between them. CDR3 loop: CASSNRAANYGYTF. The DNA for the CDR3 is TGTGCCAGCAGTAACAGGGCAGCTAACTATGGCTACACCTTC.

The V call is TRBV2, the J call TRBJ1-2, with 7 bases identical to TRBD1. Trimming cost V 0 bases and J 4 bases; bases outside gene matches: 5. Germline V gene data show CDR1 as SNHLY and CDR2 as FYNNEI. The CDR3 runs 15 residues. The CDR3 loop is CASSEAKTGVYGYTF. Here the CDR3 DNA reads TGTGCCAGCAGTGAAGCCAAAACAGGGGTCTATGGCTACACCTTC.

J is TRBJ2-1 and V is TRBV27; a possible D gene is TRBD2 (6 bases). Germline CDR1 reads MNHEY; CDR2 reads SMNVEV (reference sequence). This CDR3 contains 16 residues. Trimming shortened V by 7 bases and J by 4 bases, and 20 bases separated the two germline ends. The CDR3 DNA reads TGTGCCAGCATACCAAGCGGACGGGGGTGGTACAATGAGCAGTTCTTC. This gives the protein CASIPSGRGWYNEQFF.

The CDR3 loop reads CATSNGLGGYTF. The CDR3 bases are TGTGCCACCAGTAATGGGCTCGGTGGCTACACCTTC. V and J are TRBV24-1 and TRBJ1-2; D gene uncertain. The length of the CDR3 is 12 residues. Germline V gene sequence: CDR1 KGHDR, CDR2 SFDVKD. Trimming left V 6 bases short and J 7 bases short, with 11 bases between.

This clonotype was counted ten times or more. The genes are TRBV5-1 and TRBJ2-5; 13 bases align to TRBD2. CDR3 length equals 16 residues. Germline V gene sequence: CDR1 SGHRS, CDR2 YFSETQ. V was clipped by 5 bases and J by 1 base; unmatched bases: 5. The CDR3 region is CASRGTSGAFQETQYF. CDR3 nucleotides: TGCGCCAGCAGGGGGACTAGCGGGGCTTTCCAAGAGACCCAGTACTTC.

The V call is TRBV10-3, the J call TRBJ1-5, with D perhaps TRBD1 (5 bases). CDR1 and CDR2 from the germline V gene are ENHRY and SYGVKD. This CDR3 contains 14 residues. Trimming pared 5 bases from V and 2 bases from J, leaving 10 bases between. CDR3 residues: CAISSRGGNQPQHF. CDR3 sequence (DNA): TGTGCCATCAGTTCGAGGGGTGGCAATCAGCCCCAGCATTTT.

The chain recombines TRBV20-1 with TRBJ2-1, with 15 nucleotides matching TRBD2. CDR1 and CDR2 (germline): DFQATT, SNEGSKA (reference sequence). J lost 7 bases, V lost 0 bases, and 13 bases had no gene match. The CDR3 contains 19 residues. The CDR3 loop is CSARDTAGLAGGQVNEQFF. DNA of the CDR3: TGCAGTGCTAGAGATACTGCGGGACTAGCGGGGGGCCAGGTAAATGAGCAGTTCTTC.

The J gene is TRBJ2-1, the V gene TRBV11-3; TRBD1 matches 10 bases. This CDR3 has 17 residues. The germline V gene encodes CDR1 SGHNT and CDR2 YENEEA. With 0 bases clipped from V and 5 bases from J, the junction kept 7 bases outside the gene matches. The CDR3 here is CASSLDLGQGVNNEQFF. DNA of the CDR3: TGTGCCAGCAGCTTAGATCTAGGACAGGGGGTCAACAATGAGCAGTTCTTC.

This chain links TRBV19 with TRBJ1-4; TRBD1 might be the D (5 bases). Trimming pared 2 bases from V and 7 bases from J, leaving 14 bases between. This CDR3 is 15 amino acids long. From germline, CDR1 is LNHDA and CDR2 SQIVND (reference sequence). In nucleotides, the CDR3 is TGTGCCAGTAGTATACTCGGGACTGTGAGTGAAAAACTGTTTTTT. This translates into CASSILGTVSEKLFF.

The chain uses TRBV27 and TRBJ2-3; unclear D gene. CDR1 MNHEY and CDR2 SMNVEV come from the germline V gene (reference sequence). CDR3 length equals 14 residues. V was pared by 5 bases and J by 2 bases, with 11 bases between. Here the CDR3 DNA reads TGTGCCAGCAGTCCCTTAATGCTCACAGATACGCAGTATTTT. It is translated as CASSPLMLTDTQYF.